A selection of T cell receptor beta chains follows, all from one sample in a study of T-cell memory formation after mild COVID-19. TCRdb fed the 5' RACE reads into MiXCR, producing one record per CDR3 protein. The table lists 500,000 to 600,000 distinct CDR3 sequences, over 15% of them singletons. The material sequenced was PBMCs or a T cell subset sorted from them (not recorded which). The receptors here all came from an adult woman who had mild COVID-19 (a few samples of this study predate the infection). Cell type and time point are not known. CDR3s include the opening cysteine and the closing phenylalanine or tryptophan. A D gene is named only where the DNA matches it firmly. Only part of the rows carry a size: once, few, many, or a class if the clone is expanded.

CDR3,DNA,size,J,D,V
CASSSGDRGDTSTPLEQYF,TGTGCCAGCAGTTCAGGGGACAGGGGAGATACTTCGACCCCATTAGAGCAGTACTTC,-,TRBJ2-7,TRBD1,TRBV12-3/TRBV12-4
CASSMSALAGYNEQFF,TGTGCCAGTAGTATGAGCGCCCTAGCGGGCTACAATGAGCAGTTCTTC,-,TRBJ2-1,TRBD2,TRBV19
CASSYSVWTTPSPMNTEAFF,TGTGCCAGCAGTTACTCGGTTTGGACCACTCCTTCCCCTATGAACACTGAAGCTTTCTTT,-,TRBJ1-1,-,TRBV6-2/TRBV6-3
CASSVSPRGGYEQYF,TGTGCCAGCAGTGTATCACCCAGGGGAGGGTACGAGCAGTACTTC,-,TRBJ2-7,-,TRBV12-3/TRBV12-4
CASSLRWSVTDTQYF,TGTGCCAGCAGCCTCAGGTGGTCCGTGACAGATACGCAGTATTTT,few,TRBJ2-3,-,TRBV27
CSARAGGGAGELFF,TGCAGTGCTAGAGCTGGAGGGGGGGCCGGGGAGCTGTTTTTT,-,TRBJ2-2,-,TRBV20-1
CASSPYRGQVEKLFF,TGTGCCAGCAGCCCGTACAGGGGGCAAGTTGAAAAACTGTTTTTT,-,TRBJ1-4,TRBD1,TRBV7-8
CASSVVNGYYEQYF,TGTGCCAGCAGCGTCGTGAACGGATACTACGAGCAGTACTTC,-,TRBJ2-7,-,TRBV7-2
CASPPGTSGYNEQFF,TGTGCCAGCCCCCCGGGGACTAGCGGCTACAATGAGCAGTTCTTC,-,TRBJ2-1,TRBD2,TRBV28
CASSLQYPGELFF,TGTGCCAGCAGCTTACAATATCCCGGGGAGCTGTTTTTT,-,TRBJ2-2,-,TRBV7-6
CASSRDRGTENIQYF,TGCGCCAGCAGCCGGGACAGGGGAACGGAAAACATTCAGTACTTC,few,TRBJ2-4,TRBD1,TRBV5-1
CSVAKQNYNEQFF,TGCAGCGTTGCTAAGCAGAATTACAATGAGCAGTTCTTC,-,TRBJ2-1,-,TRBV29-1
CASSYKEGSYEQYF,TGTGCCAGCAGTTACAAGGAGGGGTCCTACGAGCAGTACTTC,-,TRBJ2-7,-,TRBV6-5
CASSQGYYQPQHF,TGCGCCAGCAGCCAAGGCTACTACCAGCCCCAGCATTTT,few,TRBJ1-5,-,TRBV4-1
CSVGGGQGDIQYF,TGCAGCGTTGGCGGAGGACAGGGAGACATTCAGTACTTC,few,TRBJ2-4,TRBD1,TRBV29-1
CASIFGNTIYF,TGTGCCAGCATATTTGGAAACACCATATATTTT,-,TRBJ1-3,-,TRBV7-9
CASSHPRTDTQYF,TGTGCCAGCAGCCACCCCCGCACAGATACGCAGTATTTT,-,TRBJ2-3,-,TRBV4-2
CSARIGLGVAGVSDTQYF,TGCAGTGCTAGGATCGGCCTCGGAGTAGCGGGGGTATCAGATACGCAGTATTTT,few,TRBJ2-3,TRBD2,TRBV20-1
CASSLVGEVIETQYF,TGTGCCAGCAGCTTAGTTGGGGAGGTGATTGAGACCCAGTACTTC,many,TRBJ2-5,-,TRBV7-2
CASSGTNLAGGETQYF,TGTGCCAGCAGCGGCACCAACCTAGCGGGGGGGGAGACCCAGTACTTC,-,TRBJ2-5,TRBD2,TRBV9
CASSQAISGVYEQYF,TGCGCCAGCAGCCAAGCTATTAGCGGGGTCTACGAGCAGTACTTC,few,TRBJ2-7,TRBD2,TRBV4-3
CASSLGQGIGELFF,TGTGCCAGCAGTCTCGGACAGGGGATCGGGGAGCTGTTTTTT,-,TRBJ2-2,TRBD1,TRBV6-5
CASSPLGSANTGELFF,TGTGCTAGCAGCCCGCTCGGCAGCGCGAACACCGGGGAGCTGTTTTTT,few,TRBJ2-2,-,TRBV7-7
CASRDYSYEQYF,TGTGCCAGCAGGGACTACTCCTACGAGCAGTACTTC,few,TRBJ2-7,-,TRBV6-2/TRBV6-3
CASSLIGQGLDEQYF,TGTGCCAGCAGCTTGATCGGGCAGGGACTCGACGAGCAGTACTTC,few,TRBJ2-7,-,TRBV5-5
CASSTYRAVGNTEAFF,TGTGCCAGCAGTACCTACCGGGCAGTTGGGAACACTGAAGCTTTCTTT,few,TRBJ1-1,-,TRBV27
CASSAQSGATYEQFF,TGTGCCAGCAGCGCCCAAAGCGGGGCTACGTATGAGCAGTTCTTC,few,TRBJ2-1,TRBD2,TRBV9
CASSLAAGEQYF,TGTGCCAGCAGCTTAGCCGCGGGGGAGCAGTACTTC,-,TRBJ2-7,-,TRBV7-9
CASSLTRQAGYTF,TGTGCCAGCAGCCTCACGCGACAAGCTGGCTACACCTTC,-,TRBJ1-2,-,TRBV14
CASSLGTGLKNTEAFF,TGTGCCAGCAGCTTAGGGACAGGTCTAAAGAACACTGAAGCTTTCTTT,once,TRBJ1-1,TRBD1,TRBV7-6
CSASRDHYGYTF,TGCAGTGCTAGCCGGGACCACTATGGCTACACCTTC,few,TRBJ1-2,-,TRBV20-1
CASSLMLAGYTGELFF,TGTGCCAGCAGCTTAATGTTAGCGGGATACACCGGGGAGCTGTTTTTT,few,TRBJ2-2,TRBD2,TRBV7-6